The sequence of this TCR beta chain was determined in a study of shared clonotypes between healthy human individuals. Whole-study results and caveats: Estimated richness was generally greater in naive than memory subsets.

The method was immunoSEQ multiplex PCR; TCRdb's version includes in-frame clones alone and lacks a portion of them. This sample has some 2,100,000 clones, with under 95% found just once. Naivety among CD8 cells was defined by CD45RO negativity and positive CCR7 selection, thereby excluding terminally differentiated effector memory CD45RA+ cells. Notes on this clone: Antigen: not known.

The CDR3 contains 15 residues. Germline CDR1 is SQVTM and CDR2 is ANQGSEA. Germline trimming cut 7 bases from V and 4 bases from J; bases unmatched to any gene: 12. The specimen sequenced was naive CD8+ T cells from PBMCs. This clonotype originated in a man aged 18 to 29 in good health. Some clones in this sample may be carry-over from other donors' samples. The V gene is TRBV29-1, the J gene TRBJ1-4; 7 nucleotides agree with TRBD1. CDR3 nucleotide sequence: TGCAGCGCCGTGGGGACAGCAACAATTAATGAAAAACTGTTTTTT. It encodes CSAVGTATINEKLFF.